The present T cell receptor (beta chain) was sequenced within a study of T-cell reconstitution after alpha-beta-depleted transplantation in children. Broader study findings: One year after transplant, T-cell counts and diversity came mostly from newly produced T cells. Where alpha-beta T cells came from about two months after transplant was reportedly several hundred expanded graft clones.

This clonotype was counted only a few times. The antigen is unknown. TCRbeta library construction was performed incorporating unique molecular identifiers. TCRdb reprocessed the PCR reads via MiXCR and lists one record per CDR3 protein. The profile covers fewer than 700,000 distinct CDR3 sequences, with 10% to 15% appearing a single time and around 2.2% taken by the ten largest. The CDR3 loop spans 16 amino acids. Germline trimming cut 2 bases from V and 7 bases from J; bases unmatched to any gene: 13. The germline V gene encodes CDR1 SGHDN and CDR2 FVKESK. The clonotype comes from a male patient aged 10 to 17 who had a stem cell transplant for acute myeloid leukemia, so the T cells may come from the graft donor. The sequenced sample was PBMCs, mostly from graft donor cells, obtained 360 days after TCRalphabeta/CD19-depleted stem cell transplant. The V gene is TRBV14, the J gene TRBJ2-7, with TRBD2 matching 8 bases. The CDR3 loop is CASSQRGGGRYREQYF. In DNA form, the CDR3 reads TGTGCCAGCAGCCAACGAGGTGGCGGGAGGTACCGGGAGCAGTACTTC. Combining the CDR3 with reference TRBV14 and TRBJ2-7 gives the whole variable domain EAGVTQFPSHSVIEKGQTVTLRCDPISGHDNLYWYRRVMGKEIKFLLHFVKESKQDESGMPNNRFLAERTGGTYSTLKVQPAELEDSGVYFCASSQRGGGRYREQYFGPGTRLTVT.